Listed here are 7 T cell receptor beta chains from one sample, sequenced in a study of beta chain features in type 1 diabetes. The study reverse transcribed the entire isolated RNA, so it sequenced expressed TCRB transcripts. Repertoires were generated with immunoSEQ multiplex PCR, while TCRdb's copy carries only in-frame clones and drops some. The repertoire includes 300,000 to 400,000 clones, about 12% of them detected once, and approximately 0.015% sits in the top ten. The sequencing sample was made of naive CD4+ T cells from blood. The source is a man aged 18 to 30 in good health.

The chain uses TRBV4-2 and TRBJ1-2; no clear D gene. The CDR3 is made up of 14 amino acids. Germline V CDR1 and CDR2: LGHNA, YNFKEQ. The ends were cut back, 1 base at V and 7 bases at J, with 13 bases in the middle. DNA of the CDR3: TGTGCCAGCAGCCAAGTCTTACAGATCGGTGGCTACACCTTC. It codes for CASSQVLQIGGYTF.

This clone turned up a few times. The rearrangement links TRBV7-2 to TRBJ2-2; D not resolved. Germline V CDR1 and CDR2: SGHTA, FQGNSA. There are 15 residues in the CDR3. Trimming left V 1 base short and J 6 bases short, with 12 bases between. The CDR3 protein is CASSLDPPPAGELFF. The CDR3 DNA is TGTGCCAGCAGCTTAGATCCCCCACCGGCCGGGGAGCTGTTTTTT.

V is TRBV6-6 and J is TRBJ2-4; 7 nucleotides align to TRBD1. This CDR3 contains 15 residues. Trimming at V came to 4 bases and at J to 3 bases, leaving 6 bases not matched to a gene. From germline, CDR1 is MNHNY and CDR2 SVGAGI (reference sequence). CDR3 nucleotides: TGTGCCAGCAGTTCGACAGGGTTTGGCAAAAACATTCAGTACTTC. Residues: CASSSTGFGKNIQYF.

This clone was detected a few times. This rearrangement joins TRBV29-1 to TRBJ2-7, with 7 bases matching TRBD1. After removal of 6 bases from V and 5 bases from J, the junction contained 10 bases not matched to a gene. The CDR3 has 13 amino acids. Germline CDR1 is SQVTM and CDR2 is ANQGSEA. CDR3 region: CSVDRQGDHEQYF. For the CDR3, the DNA is TGCAGCGTCGATAGACAGGGTGACCACGAGCAGTACTTC.

This clone was picked up a small number of times. The gene calls are TRBV4-1 and TRBJ1-2, with D possibly TRBD1 on 6 matching bases. The V gene lost 6 bases and the J gene lost 5 bases, with 13 bases spanning the gap. CDR1 and CDR2 from the germline V gene are MGHRA and YSYEKL. The CDR3 loop spans 13 amino acids. CDR3 in amino acids: CASRHGTRYGYTF. The CDR3 region has the DNA TGCGCCAGCAGACACGGGACACGGTATGGCTACACCTTC.

The rearrangement uses TRBV2 and TRBJ1-4; D is undetermined. V was trimmed by 2 bases and J by 8 bases, leaving 12 bases between them. This CDR3 spans 14 amino acids. Germline V gene data show CDR1 as SNHLY and CDR2 as FYNNEI. CDR3 DNA sequence: TGTGCCAGCAGTGAAACCGGGCCGGGGGAAAAACTGTTTTTT. Translating gives CASSETGPGEKLFF.

The rearrangement uses TRBV29-1 and TRBJ2-7; 8 bases line up with TRBD2. This CDR3 has 13 residues. J lost 2 bases, V lost 4 bases, and 4 bases had no gene match. CDR1 is SQVTM and CDR2 is ANQGSEA in the germline V gene. For the CDR3, the DNA is TGCAGCGTTGGTCGGGGGGGGACCTACGAGCAGTACTTC. Translated: CSVGRGGTYEQYF.